This T cell receptor (beta chain) appears in the sequencing data of a study of graft-versus-host responses after intestinal transplantation. Germline CDR1 and CDR2: SGHNT and YYREEE (reference sequence). The CDR3 consists of 14 residues. Deletions cut 0 bases from V and 0 bases from J, with 4 bases between. With regard to this clone: As yet, its antigen is unknown.

Data came from immunoSEQ multiplex PCR; TCRdb stores just in-frame clones and leaves some out. The repertoire holds some 97,000 clones, about 90% seen once, with roughly 0.95% in the top ten. This sample comprised unstimulated CD4+ T cells sorted from spleen or lymph node cells, obtained before transplant. The genes are TRBV5-4 and TRBJ2-4, with D uncertain. This TCR derives from a human donor who was the organ donor for an intestinal transplant. The CDR3 loop is CASSLGIAKNIQYF. Written as DNA, the CDR3 is TGTGCCAGCAGCTTGGGGATAGCCAAAAACATTCAGTACTTC.